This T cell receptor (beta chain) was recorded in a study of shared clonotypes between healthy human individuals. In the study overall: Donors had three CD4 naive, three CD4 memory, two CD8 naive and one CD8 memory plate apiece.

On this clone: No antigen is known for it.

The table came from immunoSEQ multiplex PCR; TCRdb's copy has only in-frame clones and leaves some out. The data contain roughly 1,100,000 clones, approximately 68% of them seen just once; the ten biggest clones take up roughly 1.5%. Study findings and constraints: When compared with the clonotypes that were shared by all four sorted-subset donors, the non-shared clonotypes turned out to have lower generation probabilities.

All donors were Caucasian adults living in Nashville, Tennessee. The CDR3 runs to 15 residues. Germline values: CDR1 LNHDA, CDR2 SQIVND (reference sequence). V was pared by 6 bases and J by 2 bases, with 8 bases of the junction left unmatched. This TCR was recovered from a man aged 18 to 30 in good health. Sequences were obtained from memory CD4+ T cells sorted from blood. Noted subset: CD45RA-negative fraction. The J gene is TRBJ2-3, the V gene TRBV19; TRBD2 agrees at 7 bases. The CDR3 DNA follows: TGTGCCAGTAGACCGAGCGGGACTTACACAGATACGCAGTATTTT. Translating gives CASRPSGTYTDTQYF.